This TCR beta chain was captured by sequencing in a study of blood T cell repertoires in COVID-19. Overall study context: The origin of the acute and convalescent COVID-19 samples was the United States, Italy and Spain. T cells, B-cell-depleted T cells, or PBMCs supplied cDNA or gDNA.

Germline values: CDR1 SGDLS, CDR2 YYNGEE. With V trimmed by 1 base and J by 4 bases, 11 bases remained unmatched. The length of the CDR3 is 17 residues. Authors' data handling: Amplification of reference gene primers was used by the study to estimate nucleated cell counts. TCRdb's copy holds only in-frame clones and misses some; the assay was immunoSEQ multiplex PCR. For V, J and clone size, that table is used; D and trimming come from the DNA. The sample records about 100,000 clones, almost 80% being singletons. This clonotype was obtained from a man aged 60 to 69 with active or convalescent COVID-19. The sequencing sample was made of peripheral blood. The chain couples TRBV9 to TRBJ1-1; 9 bases map to TRBD1. The CDR3 sequence is CASSVTLGTGSGTEAFF. The CDR3 DNA is TGTGCCAGCAGCGTAACCCTGGGGACAGGGTCGGGCACTGAAGCTTTCTTT. Looking up the rest from reference TRBV9 and TRBJ1-1 gives the full variable domain: DSGVTQTPKHLITATGQRVTLRCSPRSGDLSVYWYQQSLDQGLQFLIQYYNGEERAKGNILERFSAQQFPDLHSELNLSSLELGDSALYFCASSVTLGTGSGTEAFFGQGTRLTVV.